Listed here are 6 T cell receptor beta chains from one sample, sequenced in a study of radiotherapy plus CTLA-4 blockade in lung cancer. Assay: immunoSEQ multiplex PCR; the TCRdb copy retains only in-frame clones and omits some. The sample holds 55,000 to 80,000 clones, roughly 84% seen once. Specimen: peripheral blood, collected from a patient treated with radiotherapy plus ipilimumab. The receptors derive from a human donor with non-small cell lung cancer that progressed on radiotherapy plus ipilimumab.

The J gene is TRBJ1-4, the V gene TRBV11-2; no firm D call. The CDR3 has 15 residues. Germline V lookup: CDR1 SGHAT, CDR2 FQNNGV. V was clipped by 1 base and J by 5 bases, with 11 bases between them. CDR3 bases: TGTGCCAGCAGCTTAGCTTGGGGTAGGAATGAAAAACTGTTTTTT. Translating gives CASSLAWGRNEKLFF.

The rearrangement uses TRBV30 and TRBJ2-6, with no clear D. Trimming shortened V by 0 bases and J by 0 bases, and 9 bases separated the two germline ends. The CDR3 sequence is 16 residues long. In germline, CDR1 is GTSNPN, CDR2 SVGIG (reference sequence). The CDR3 spells CAWSVPSVSGANVLTF. CDR3 nucleotides: TGTGCCTGGAGTGTCCCCAGTGTCTCTGGGGCCAACGTCCTGACTTTC. The full variable domain, its missing parts supplied by reference TRBV30 and TRBJ2-6, is SQTIHQWPATLVQPVGSPLSLECTVEGTSNPNLYWYRQAAGRGLQLLFYSVGIGQISSEVPQNLSASRPQDRQFILSSKKLLLSDSGFYLCAWSVPSVSGANVLTFGAGSRLTVL.

The sample holds one count of this clone. The sample has other DNA sequences that encode this CDR3 too. This chain links TRBV6-1 with TRBJ1-1, with D possibly TRBD1 on 5 matching bases. The CDR3 contains 16 residues. Trimming removed 3 bases from V and 5 bases from J, with 19 bases in between. CDR1 and CDR2 from the germline V gene are MNHNS and SASEGT. The CDR3 sequence: CASSDRIGTGETEAFF. The CDR3 nucleotides are TGTGCCAGCAGTGACCGGATCGGGACCGGCGAAACTGAAGCTTTCTTT.

The rearrangement uses TRBV21-1 and TRBJ2-5. TRBV21-1 represents a pseudogene. This CDR3 has 17 amino acids. Here the CDR3 DNA reads TGTGCCAGCAGCAAATGGTTGGGAAGCTGTTATAAAGAGACCCAGTACTTC. Its protein is CASSKWLGSCYKETQYF.

The genes are TRBV30 and TRBJ1-3; 9 bases are a match to TRBD1. Germline V gene data show CDR1 as GTSNPN and CDR2 as SVGIG (reference sequence). Trimming removed 4 bases from V and 3 bases from J; junction bases left unmatched: 7. The CDR3 consists of 15 residues. The CDR3 loop is CAWTVGQGSGNTIYF. CDR3 sequence (DNA): TGTGCCTGGACCGTCGGACAGGGGAGTGGAAACACCATATATTTT. Full variable domain (missing parts from reference TRBV30 and TRBJ1-3): SQTIHQWPATLVQPVGSPLSLECTVEGTSNPNLYWYRQAAGRGLQLLFYSVGIGQISSEVPQNLSASRPQDRQFILSSKKLLLSDSGFYLCAWTVGQGSGNTIYFGEGSWLTVV.

The rearrangement uses TRBV4-1 and TRBJ1-2; a possible D gene is TRBD1 (5 bases). V was shortened by 3 bases and J by 2 bases, with 13 bases between the two germline ends. Germline lookup yields CDR1 MGHRA and CDR2 YSYEKL. This CDR3 is 15 amino acids long. This CDR3 is CASSQLRGLNYGYTF. CDR3 in DNA: TGCGCCAGCAGCCAGTTGAGGGGACTAAACTATGGCTACACCTTC.